The rows below give T cell receptor beta chains drawn from one sample of a study of identical twins. TCRdb processed the 5' RACE reads anew with MiXCR; each CDR3 protein has one entry. The top ten hold around 10% of the sample, which has 410,000 or so distinct CDR3 sequences, about 18% seen once. The sample was naive T cells sorted from blood. The source of these receptors is a man aged 50-60 years in good health. Both conserved end residues are part of each CDR3. The D gene is left open where the match is weak. Size is stated for part of the rows, as once, few or many counts, or as a class when the clone is expanded.

clone size: many
D gene: NA
V gene: TRBV5-1
J gene: TRBJ2-7
CDR3 protein: CASSKTMRAYEQYF
CDR3 DNA: TGCGCCAGCAGCAAAACGATGAGGGCCTACGAGCAGTACTTC

clone size: many
D gene: NA
V gene: TRBV6-5
J gene: TRBJ2-5
CDR3 protein: CASRLMWGMLETQYF
CDR3 DNA: TGTGCCAGCAGATTAATGTGGGGGATGTTGGAGACCCAGTACTTC

clone size: few
D gene: NA
V gene: TRBV5-1
J gene: TRBJ2-2
CDR3 protein: CASSLGESGMNTGELFF
CDR3 DNA: TGCGCCAGCAGCTTAGGGGAATCAGGAATGAACACCGGGGAGCTGTTTTTT

clone size: few
D gene: NA
V gene: TRBV7-2
J gene: TRBJ1-3
CDR3 protein: CASSPTGPGNTIYF
CDR3 DNA: TGTGCCAGCAGCCCGACCGGCCCTGGAAACACCATATATTTT

clone size: NA
D gene: NA
V gene: TRBV24-1
J gene: TRBJ2-1
CDR3 protein: CATSDDGGAYNEQFF
CDR3 DNA: TGTGCCACCAGTGATGATGGGGGAGCCTACAATGAGCAGTTCTTC

clone size: NA
D gene: NA
V gene: TRBV2
J gene: TRBJ1-5
CDR3 protein: CASSERVRGNQPQHF
CDR3 DNA: TGTGCCAGCAGTGAACGTGTAAGGGGCAATCAGCCCCAGCATTTT

clone size: many
D gene: NA
V gene: TRBV12-3/TRBV12-4
J gene: TRBJ2-7
CDR3 protein: CASSARGEQYF
CDR3 DNA: TGTGCCAGCAGTGCCAGGGGCGAGCAGTACTTC

clone size: few
D gene: TRBD2
V gene: TRBV6-5
J gene: TRBJ2-1
CDR3 protein: CASSYLGLAGFSQELFF
CDR3 DNA: TGTGCCAGCAGTTACCTAGGACTAGCGGGGTTTTCCCAGGAGCTGTTCTTC

clone size: NA
D gene: NA
V gene: TRBV5-1
J gene: TRBJ2-3
CDR3 protein: CASSLASDTDTQYF
CDR3 DNA: TGCGCCAGCAGCTTGGCCTCAGACACAGATACGCAGTATTTT

clone size: NA
D gene: TRBD1
V gene: TRBV29-1
J gene: TRBJ1-2
CDR3 protein: CSVAWDRGLYGYTF
CDR3 DNA: TGCAGCGTTGCTTGGGACAGGGGGCTCTATGGCTACACCTTC

clone size: few
D gene: TRBD2
V gene: TRBV13
J gene: TRBJ2-3
CDR3 protein: CASSPLGLAGEIRTDTQYF
CDR3 DNA: TGTGCCAGCAGCCCCCTGGGACTAGCGGGGGAGATTAGGACAGATACGCAGTATTTT

clone size: many
D gene: NA
V gene: TRBV4-2
J gene: TRBJ2-3
CDR3 protein: CASSPTLLERQGTDTQYF
CDR3 DNA: TGTGCCAGCAGCCCGACCCTCCTCGAGAGACAGGGCACAGATACGCAGTATTTT

clone size: NA
D gene: NA
V gene: TRBV10-2
J gene: TRBJ2-6
CDR3 protein: CASTVNYRESSGANVLTF
CDR3 DNA: TGCGCCAGCACCGTGAATTACAGGGAGAGCTCTGGGGCCAACGTCCTGACTTTC

clone size: NA
D gene: NA
V gene: TRBV15
J gene: TRBJ1-6
CDR3 protein: CATSRGIGSPLHF
CDR3 DNA: TGTGCCACCAGCAGAGGGATTGGGTCACCCCTCCACTTT

clone size: NA
D gene: TRBD1
V gene: TRBV28
J gene: TRBJ1-2
CDR3 protein: CASRTGTGIDGYTF
CDR3 DNA: TGTGCCAGCAGAACCGGGACAGGGATAGATGGCTACACCTTC

clone size: NA
D gene: TRBD2
V gene: TRBV28
J gene: TRBJ2-3
CDR3 protein: CASSLLRGSDTQYF
CDR3 DNA: TGTGCCAGCAGTTTACTGCGGGGGTCAGATACGCAGTATTTT

clone size: many
D gene: TRBD1
V gene: TRBV29-1
J gene: TRBJ1-1
CDR3 protein: CSVEVRGRVTEAFF
CDR3 DNA: TGCAGCGTTGAGGTCAGGGGGCGCGTCACTGAAGCTTTCTTT